This TCR beta chain came from a study of cytomegalovirus exposure and HLA in healthy donors. Turning to the study itself: Within the Caucasian-associated ancestry cluster were roughly 82% of the approximately 400 genotyped donors.

Primers: 60 Vbeta forward and 13 Jbeta reverse. The method was immunoSEQ multiplex PCR; TCRdb's version includes in-frame clones alone and lacks a portion of them. Found here are about 38,000 clones, roughly 89% of them singletons; the top ten hold 9.5% to 12%. Trimming cost V 11 bases and J 7 bases, with 24 bases left between them. The CDR3 runs to 15 residues. Germline V lookup: CDR1 ENHRY, CDR2 SYGVKD. The V and J genes are TRBV10-3 and TRBJ1-3; a possible D gene is TRBD1 (6 bases). The source material was PBMCs. The receptor was isolated from a woman aged 40-49 years in good health and CMV-seropositive. CDR3: CASSPTGHLGNTIYF. In DNA form, the CDR3 reads TGTGCCTCAAGCCCGACAGGCCACTTAGGGAACACCATATATTTT.